This T cell receptor (beta chain) was found in a study of OX40 agonist ivuxolimab in advanced cancers. Looking at the study overall: The costimulatory receptor OX40 (CD134) was targeted by ivuxolimab, a fully human IgG2 agonistic monoclonal antibody. Intravenous ivuxolimab was administered to patients every 2 weeks at six dose levels: 0.01, 0.1, 0.3, 1.5, 3 and 10 mg/kg. Among the roughly 50 dose-escalation patients, about 19 had hepatocellular carcinoma, about 15 melanoma, 9 renal cell carcinoma and 9 head and neck cancer. The dose-escalation cohort was around 83% male with a mean age of about 65 years, ranging from about 23 to 85. Patients were allowed to have had prior anti-PD-1, anti-PD-L1 or anti-CTLA-4 therapy, and around 37% of the dose-escalation patients had previously received checkpoint inhibitors. Three dose-escalation patients achieved partial responses, one with hepatocellular carcinoma and two with cutaneous melanoma. Peripheral TCRbeta sequencing was intended to test whether TCR sequence diversity was altered and clonal T-cell expansion was caused by ivuxolimab. The paper reports the monotherapy dose-escalation portion (N = 52 patients) of the phase I ivuxolimab trial.

Genomic DNA was extracted from sorted cells for sequencing of the TCRbeta CDR3 region. TCRbeta CDR3 regions were sequenced using the immunoSEQ Assay. Drawn from immuneACCESS, this table holds only the in-frame rearrangements with V and J called that TCRdb kept. Clones are partly lost; checked studies trace under half to an unresolved V gene and leave the rest unexplained. A total of about 13,000 clones appear in this sample, nearly 85% of them only once. The ten most abundant clones make up more than 20% of the sample. With regard to this clone: The specificity of this receptor is unknown. Within one base of it there is no much larger clone, and no base qualities were kept.

Patients with a history of autoimmune disease or receiving systemic immunosuppression were excluded from the trial. Peripheral blood for TCR sequencing was collected from all dose cohorts at baseline, on cycle 4 day 1, and on cycle 7 day 1. Samples came from an open-label, multicenter, first-in-human phase I dose-escalation trial of ivuxolimab. Adults with locally advanced or metastatic head and neck squamous cell, hepatocellular, melanoma or renal cell carcinoma were enrolled in the trial. Before TCR sequencing, CD4+ T cells and CD8+ T cells were sorted from peripheral blood as separate populations. Including cysteine and phenylalanine, the CDR3 has 14 amino acids. Here the CDR3 DNA is all that survives: 42 bases in frame from base 1. Trimming costs V 3 bases and J 4 bases, and their ends lie 9 bases apart. As encoded in the germline V gene (reference sequence), CDR1 is MNHEY while CDR2 is SMNVEV.

Here is what the overall study found, with its caveats: After ivuxolimab, more expanded clones were found on average in CD8+ T cells than in CD4+ T cells. Partial responders in the 0.1-3.0 mg/kg groups had among the lowest normalized peripheral clonal expansion, especially among CD8+ T cells. Low levels of normalized T-cell clonal expansion were also seen in some patients who did not respond. Which antigens the clonally expanded peripheral T cells were specific for was not determined. At doses of 0.1 to 3.0 mg/kg, clonal expansion of both CD4+ and CD8+ T cells in blood was seen between baseline and week 6.

The sequence derives from an adult with an advanced solid tumor such as melanoma, head and neck, liver or kidney cancer. The sequence is built from TRBV27 and TRBJ1-4; TRBD1 is possibly the D segment (5 matching bases). Material: CD4+ or CD8+ T cells sorted from blood, obtained in a trial of the OX40 agonist ivuxolimab. The nucleotide sequence reads as follows: TGTGCCAGCAGTTTTTACGGGGGTAATGAAAAACTGTTTTTT. Its product reads: CASSFYGGNEKLFF.